This TCR beta chain was retrieved from a study of vaccination and CD4 T cells after COVID-19. The ends were cut back, 5 bases at V and 2 bases at J, with 9 bases in the middle. Germline V gene lookup returns CDR1 SQVTM and CDR2 ANQGSEA. The CDR3 consists of 12 residues. The Oncomine TCR Beta short-read assay generated sequence data from the DNA of cultured CD4+ T cells. TCRdb re-derived calls from the PCR reads in MiXCR, one entry per CDR3 protein. The sample records under 5,000 distinct CDR3 sequences, 19% being singletons. This clonotype was found a few times. Its antigen is currently unknown. The sample's treatment: roughly 10-day PBMC culture with coronavirus spike peptide pools or control peptides (ViraFEST assay). ViraFEST relied on peptide pools to expand antigen-specific T cells; the TCRs were sequenced afterward.

Input material: CD4+ T cells from blood, cultured in vitro. The chain uses TRBV29-1 and TRBJ2-5, with D unresolved. The receptor was derived from a human donor who had recovered from COVID-19. The CDR3 region is CSVLVTQETQYF. The CDR3, as DNA: TGCAGCGTTCTCGTTACTCAAGAGACCCAGTACTTC.